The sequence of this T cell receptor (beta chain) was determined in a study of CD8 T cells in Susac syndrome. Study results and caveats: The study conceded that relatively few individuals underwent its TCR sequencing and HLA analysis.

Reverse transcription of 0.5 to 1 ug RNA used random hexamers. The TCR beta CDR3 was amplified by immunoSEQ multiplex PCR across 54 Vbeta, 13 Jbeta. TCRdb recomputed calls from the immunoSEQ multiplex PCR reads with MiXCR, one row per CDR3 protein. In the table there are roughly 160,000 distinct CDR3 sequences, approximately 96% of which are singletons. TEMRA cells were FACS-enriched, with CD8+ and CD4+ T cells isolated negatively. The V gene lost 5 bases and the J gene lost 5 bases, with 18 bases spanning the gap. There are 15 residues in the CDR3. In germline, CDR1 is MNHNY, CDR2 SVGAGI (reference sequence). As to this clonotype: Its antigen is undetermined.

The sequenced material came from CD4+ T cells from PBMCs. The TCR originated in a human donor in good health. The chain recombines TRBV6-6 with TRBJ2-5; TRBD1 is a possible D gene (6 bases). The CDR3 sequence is CASSPVVLGAETQYF. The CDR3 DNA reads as TGTGCCAGCAGTCCCGTGGTGTTGGGGGCCGAGACCCAGTACTTC.